Presented here are 5 T cell receptor beta chains from one specimen sequenced in a study of cytomegalovirus exposure and HLA in healthy donors. A multiplex PCR was run with 60 Vbeta primers and 13 Jbeta primers. Sequenced by immunoSEQ multiplex PCR; TCRdb stores in-frame clones only, minus some. The top ten clones hold 6.3% of a sample with 120,000 or so clones, over 60% of them seen once. Source material: PBMCs. Receptor source: a woman aged 40 to 49 in good health and CMV-seronegative.

The J gene is TRBJ1-1, the V gene TRBV10-1; 7 bases align to TRBD1. The CDR3 has 13 amino acids. Unmatched junction bases numbered 5, after V lost 5 bases and J lost 5 bases. The germline V gene encodes CDR1 WNHNN and CDR2 SYGVQD (reference sequence). CDR3 residues: CASSRDSGTEAFF. The CDR3 DNA sequence: TGCGCCAGCAGTAGGGACAGCGGTACTGAAGCTTTCTTT.

V is TRBV4-2 and J is TRBJ1-1; a possible D gene is TRBD1 (6 bases). The germline V gene has CDR1 LGHNA and CDR2 YNFKEQ. The CDR3 has 16 amino acids. The V end was cut by 0 bases, the J end by 4 bases, with 15 bases between. In DNA form, the CDR3 reads TGTGCCAGCAGCCAAGAAGGATCTGCGACAGGCACTGAAGCTTTCTTT. Encoded protein: CASSQEGSATGTEAFF.

This clone was seen a single time. The V gene is TRBV7-9, the J gene TRBJ2-5, with 7 positions matching TRBD1. The J call is in doubt because the DNA end fits TRBJ2-7 better. Germline V CDR1 and CDR2: SEHNR, FQNEAQ (reference sequence). The CDR3 is 14 amino acids. CDR3 region: CASTNSDRRYEQYF. CDR3 nucleotide sequence: TGTGCCAGCACCAACTCGGACAGGCGATACGAGCAGTACTTC.

The chain carries TRBV28 and TRBJ1-4, with D perhaps TRBD1 (5 bases). Germline loops: CDR1 MDHEN, CDR2 SYDVKM. V was clipped by 3 bases and J by 4 bases, with 12 bases between them. There are 15 residues in the CDR3. Here the CDR3 reads CASSFGGGNNEKLFF. The CDR3 nucleotides are TGTGCCAGCAGTTTCGGGGGGGGGAATAATGAAAAACTGTTTTTT.

This sequence joins TRBV4-2 and TRBJ2-1; D not resolved. The CDR3 contains 13 residues. Trimming shortened V by 4 bases and J by 5 bases, and 9 bases separated the two germline ends. Germline V gene sequence: CDR1 LGHNA, CDR2 YNFKEQ. The CDR3, as DNA: TGTGCCAGCAGCCTAGTCCCTAACAATGAGCAGTTCTTC. Translated, it gives CASSLVPNNEQFF.